This T cell receptor (beta chain) was sequenced during a study of post-analysis software for immune sequencing data. In the study overall: Both relapsing-remitting and secondary progressive multiple sclerosis featured among the disease courses, as did progressive-relapsing multiple sclerosis.

TCR beta libraries were prepared from cDNA with unique molecular identifiers. From around 0.96 to 9.9 million T cells, around 500,000 cDNA molecules were obtained. TCRdb re-derived calls from the PCR reads in MiXCR, one entry per CDR3 protein. This sample has about 460,000 distinct CDR3 sequences; approximately 45% occur once, and the top ten carry 12%. Study observations and caveats: Controls significantly exceeded multiple sclerosis patients in normalized Chao1 diversity. The F measure placed samples prepared in the same batch into strongly shared clusters.

This clonotype appeared a few times. The antigen remains undetermined. This sequence was found in a girl under 18 with multiple sclerosis. The material sequenced was blood.

The CDR3 DNA is TGTGCCAGCAGCTTAGTGAATATGGAATCCGGCAATGAGCAGTTCTTC. Translating gives CASSLVNMESGNEQFF. V usage is TRBV7-6 and J usage is TRBJ2-1, with D uncertain. The CDR3 contains 16 residues. The germline V gene encodes CDR1 SGHVS and CDR2 FNYEAQ. The V end lost 1 base, the J end lost 6 bases, and 16 bases lay between the germline ends.